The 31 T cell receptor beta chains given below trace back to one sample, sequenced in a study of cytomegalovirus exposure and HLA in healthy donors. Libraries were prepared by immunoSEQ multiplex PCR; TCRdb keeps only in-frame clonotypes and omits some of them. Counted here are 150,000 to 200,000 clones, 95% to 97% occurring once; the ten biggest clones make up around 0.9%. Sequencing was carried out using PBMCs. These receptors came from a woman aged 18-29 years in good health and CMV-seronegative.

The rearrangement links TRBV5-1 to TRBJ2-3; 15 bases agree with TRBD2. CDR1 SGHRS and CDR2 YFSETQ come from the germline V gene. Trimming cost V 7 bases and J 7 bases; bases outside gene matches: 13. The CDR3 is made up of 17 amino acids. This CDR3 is CASSPRTSGGVTNTQYF. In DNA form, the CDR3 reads TGCGCCAGCTCCCCACGGACTAGCGGGGGGGTGACAAATACGCAGTATTTT.

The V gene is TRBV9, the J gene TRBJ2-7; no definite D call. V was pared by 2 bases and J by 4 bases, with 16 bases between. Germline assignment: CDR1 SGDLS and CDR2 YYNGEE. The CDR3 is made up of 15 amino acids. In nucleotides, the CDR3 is TGTGCCAGCAGCGTCGGATTAGACAAACAATACGAGCAGTACTTC. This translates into CASSVGLDKQYEQYF.

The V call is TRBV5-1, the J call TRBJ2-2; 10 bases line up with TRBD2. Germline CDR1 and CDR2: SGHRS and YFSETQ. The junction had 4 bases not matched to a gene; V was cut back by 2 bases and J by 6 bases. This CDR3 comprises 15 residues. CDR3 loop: CASSFPSGGPGELFF. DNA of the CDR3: TGCGCCAGCAGCTTCCCTAGCGGGGGTCCCGGGGAGCTGTTTTTT.

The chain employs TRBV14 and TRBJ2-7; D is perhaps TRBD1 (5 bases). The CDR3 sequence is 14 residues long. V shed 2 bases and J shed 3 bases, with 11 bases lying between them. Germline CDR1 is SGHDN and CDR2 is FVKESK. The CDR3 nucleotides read TGTGCCAGCAGCCAACTTGGGGCCCTCTACGAGCAGTACTTC. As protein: CASSQLGALYEQYF. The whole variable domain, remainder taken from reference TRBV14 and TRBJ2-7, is EAGVTQFPSHSVIEKGQTVTLRCDPISGHDNLYWYRRVMGKEIKFLLHFVKESKQDESGMPNNRFLAERTGGTYSTLKVQPAELEDSGVYFCASSQLGALYEQYFGPGTRLTVT.

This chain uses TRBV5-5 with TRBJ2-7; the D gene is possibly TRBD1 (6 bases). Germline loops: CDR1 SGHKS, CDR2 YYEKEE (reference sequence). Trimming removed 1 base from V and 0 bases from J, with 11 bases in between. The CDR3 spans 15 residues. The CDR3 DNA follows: TGTGCCAGCAGCTTGTCCGGGACACTCTCCTACGAGCAGTACTTC. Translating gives CASSLSGTLSYEQYF.

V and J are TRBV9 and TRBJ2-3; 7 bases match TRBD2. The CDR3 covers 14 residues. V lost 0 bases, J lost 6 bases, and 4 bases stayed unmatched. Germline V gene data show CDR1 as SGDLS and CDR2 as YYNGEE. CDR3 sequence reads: CASSVGVSGDTQYF. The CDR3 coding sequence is TGTGCCAGCAGCGTAGGGGTTAGCGGGGATACGCAGTATTTT.

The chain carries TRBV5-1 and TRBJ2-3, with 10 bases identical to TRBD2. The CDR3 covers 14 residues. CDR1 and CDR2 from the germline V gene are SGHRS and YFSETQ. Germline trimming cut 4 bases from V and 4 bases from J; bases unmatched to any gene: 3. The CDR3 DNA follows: TGCGCCAGCAGCATTAGCGGGAGGCCAGATACGCAGTATTTT. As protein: CASSISGRPDTQYF.

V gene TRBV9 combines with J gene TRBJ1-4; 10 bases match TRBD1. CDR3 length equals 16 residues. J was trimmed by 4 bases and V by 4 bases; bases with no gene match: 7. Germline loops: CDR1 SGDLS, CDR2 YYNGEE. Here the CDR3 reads CASSPRQGANNEKLFF. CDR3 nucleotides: TGTGCCAGCAGCCCACGACAGGGGGCGAATAATGAAAAACTGTTTTTT.

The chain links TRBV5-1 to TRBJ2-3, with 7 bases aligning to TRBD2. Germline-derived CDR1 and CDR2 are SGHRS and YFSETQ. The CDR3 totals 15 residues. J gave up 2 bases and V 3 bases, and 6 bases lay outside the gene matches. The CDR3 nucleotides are TGCGCCAGCAGCTGGGGGGGAGCCCTCACAGATACGCAGTATTTT. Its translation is CASSWGGALTDTQYF.

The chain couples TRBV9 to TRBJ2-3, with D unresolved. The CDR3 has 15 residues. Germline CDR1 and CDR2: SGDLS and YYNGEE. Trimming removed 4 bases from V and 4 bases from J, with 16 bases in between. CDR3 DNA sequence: TGTGCCAGCAGCCCCTCCCCCGGTTCGGCAGATACGCAGTATTTT. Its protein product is CASSPSPGSADTQYF.

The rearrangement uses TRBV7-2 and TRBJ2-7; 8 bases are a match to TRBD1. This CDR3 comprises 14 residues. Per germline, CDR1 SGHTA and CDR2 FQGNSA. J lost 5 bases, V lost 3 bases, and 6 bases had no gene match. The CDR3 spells CASSFDRGANEQYF. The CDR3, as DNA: TGTGCCAGCAGCTTTGACAGGGGCGCGAACGAGCAGTACTTC.

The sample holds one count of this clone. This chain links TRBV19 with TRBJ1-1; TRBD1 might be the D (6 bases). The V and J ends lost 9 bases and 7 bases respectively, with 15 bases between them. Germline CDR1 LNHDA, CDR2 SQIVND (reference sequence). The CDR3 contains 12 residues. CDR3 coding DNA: TGTGCCAGCGAATCAGGGGCCCGTGAAGCTTTCTTT. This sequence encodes CASESGAREAFF.

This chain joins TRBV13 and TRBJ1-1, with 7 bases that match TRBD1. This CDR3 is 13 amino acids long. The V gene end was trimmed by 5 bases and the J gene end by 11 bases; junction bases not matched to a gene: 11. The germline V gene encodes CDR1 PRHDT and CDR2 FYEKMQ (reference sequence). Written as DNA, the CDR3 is TGTGCCAGCAGCCTGAATACAGGGGCTCGGGCTTTCTTT. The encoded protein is CASSLNTGARAFF. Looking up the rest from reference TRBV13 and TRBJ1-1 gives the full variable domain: AAGVIQSPRHLIKEKRETATLKCYPIPRHDTVYWYQQGPGQDPQFLISFYEKMQSDKGSIPDRFSAQQFSDYHSELNMSSLELGDSALYFCASSLNTGARAFFGQGTRLTVV.

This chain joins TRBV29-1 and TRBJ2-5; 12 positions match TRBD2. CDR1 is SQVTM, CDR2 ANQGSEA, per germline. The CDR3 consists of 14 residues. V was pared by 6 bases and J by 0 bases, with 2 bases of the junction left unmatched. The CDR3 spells CSVRLAGDQETQYF. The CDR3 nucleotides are TGCAGCGTCCGACTAGCGGGGGACCAAGAGACCCAGTACTTC. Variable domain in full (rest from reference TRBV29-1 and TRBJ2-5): SAVISQKPSRDICQRGTSLTIQCQVDSQVTMMFWYRQQPGQSLTLIATANQGSEATYESGFVIDKFPISRPNLTFSTLTVSNMSPEDSSIYLCSVRLAGDQETQYFGPGTRLLVL.

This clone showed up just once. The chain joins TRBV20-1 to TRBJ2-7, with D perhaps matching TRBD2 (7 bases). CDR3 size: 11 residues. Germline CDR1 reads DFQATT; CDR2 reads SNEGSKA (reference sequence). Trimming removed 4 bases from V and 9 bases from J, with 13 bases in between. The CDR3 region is CSAKQGGGQYF. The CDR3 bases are TGCAGTGCTAAACAGGGAGGGGGGCAGTACTTC.

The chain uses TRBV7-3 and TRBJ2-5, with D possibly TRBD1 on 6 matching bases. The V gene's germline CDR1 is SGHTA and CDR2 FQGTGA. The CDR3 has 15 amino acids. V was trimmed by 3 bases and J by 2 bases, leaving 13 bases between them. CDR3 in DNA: TGTGCCAGCAGCTTGACAGGTGGGGTACAAGAGACCCAGTACTTC. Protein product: CASSLTGGVQETQYF.

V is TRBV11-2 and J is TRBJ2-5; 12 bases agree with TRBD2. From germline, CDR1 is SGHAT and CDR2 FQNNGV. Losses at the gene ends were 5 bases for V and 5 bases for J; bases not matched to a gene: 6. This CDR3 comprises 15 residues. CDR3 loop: CASSRLAGGPETQYF. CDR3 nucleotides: TGTGCCAGCAGCCGTCTAGCGGGGGGGCCGGAGACCCAGTACTTC.

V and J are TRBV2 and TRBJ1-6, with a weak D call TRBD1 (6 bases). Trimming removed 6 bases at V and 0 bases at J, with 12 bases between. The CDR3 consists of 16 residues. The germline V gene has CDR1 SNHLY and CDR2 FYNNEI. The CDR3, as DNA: TGTGCCAGCAGACAGGGTATAGGCTCCTATAATTCACCCCTCCACTTT. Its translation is CASRQGIGSYNSPLHF.

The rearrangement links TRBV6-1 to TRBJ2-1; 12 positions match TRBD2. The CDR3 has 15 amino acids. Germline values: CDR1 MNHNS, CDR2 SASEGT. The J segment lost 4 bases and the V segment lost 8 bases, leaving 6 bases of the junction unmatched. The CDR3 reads CASYRTSGGYNEQFF. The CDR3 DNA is TGTGCCAGCTACCGTACTAGCGGGGGGTACAATGAGCAGTTCTTC.

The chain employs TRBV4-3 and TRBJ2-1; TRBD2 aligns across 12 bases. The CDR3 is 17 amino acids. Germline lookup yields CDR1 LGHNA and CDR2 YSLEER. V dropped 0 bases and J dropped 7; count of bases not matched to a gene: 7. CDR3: CASSQDLAGGPGNEQFF. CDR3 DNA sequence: TGCGCCAGCAGCCAAGATCTAGCGGGGGGGCCAGGGAATGAGCAGTTCTTC.

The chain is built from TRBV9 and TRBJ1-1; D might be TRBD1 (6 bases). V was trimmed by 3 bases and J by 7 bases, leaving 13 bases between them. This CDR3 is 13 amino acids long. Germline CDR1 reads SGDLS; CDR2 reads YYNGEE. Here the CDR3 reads CASSARQDHEAFF. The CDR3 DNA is TGTGCCAGCAGCGCCAGACAGGACCATGAAGCTTTCTTT.

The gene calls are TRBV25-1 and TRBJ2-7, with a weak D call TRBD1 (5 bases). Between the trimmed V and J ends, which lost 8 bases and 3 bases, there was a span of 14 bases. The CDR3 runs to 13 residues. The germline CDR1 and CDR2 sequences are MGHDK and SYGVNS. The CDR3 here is CASQEGAYYEQYF. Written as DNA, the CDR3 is TGTGCCAGCCAGGAAGGGGCCTACTACGAGCAGTACTTC.

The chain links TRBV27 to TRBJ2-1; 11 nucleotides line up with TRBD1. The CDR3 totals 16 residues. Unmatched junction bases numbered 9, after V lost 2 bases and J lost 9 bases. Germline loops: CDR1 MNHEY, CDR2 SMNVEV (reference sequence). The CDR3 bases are TGTGCCAGCAGTTTAGGTGGACAGGGGGCAAGTGGTGAGCAGTTCTTC. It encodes CASSLGGQGASGEQFF.

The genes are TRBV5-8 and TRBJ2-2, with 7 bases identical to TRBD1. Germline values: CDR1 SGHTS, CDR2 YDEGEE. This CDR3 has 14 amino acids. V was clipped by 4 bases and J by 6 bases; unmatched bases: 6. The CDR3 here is CASSHRGLPGELFF. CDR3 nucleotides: TGTGCCAGCAGCCACAGGGGTTTACCCGGGGAGCTGTTTTTT.

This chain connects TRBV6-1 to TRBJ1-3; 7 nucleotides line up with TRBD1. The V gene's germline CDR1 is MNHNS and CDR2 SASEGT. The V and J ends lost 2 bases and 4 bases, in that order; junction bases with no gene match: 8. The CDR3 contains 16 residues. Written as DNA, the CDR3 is TGTGCCAGCAGTGAAAGACAGGGAAGATTCGGAAACACCATATATTTT. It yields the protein CASSERQGRFGNTIYF.

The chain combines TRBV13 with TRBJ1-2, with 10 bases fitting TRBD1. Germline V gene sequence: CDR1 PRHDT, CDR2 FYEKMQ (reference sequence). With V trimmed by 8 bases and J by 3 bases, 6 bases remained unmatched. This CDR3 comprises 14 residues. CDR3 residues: CASGVGTGDYGYTF. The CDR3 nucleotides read TGTGCCAGCGGGGTGGGGACAGGGGACTATGGCTACACCTTC.

CDR3 bases: TGCGCCAGCAGCCAACTCGGGACAGACTATGGCTACACCTTC. The encoded protein is CASSQLGTDYGYTF. The chain couples TRBV4-1 to TRBJ1-2, with 7 bases fitting TRBD1. CDR3 length: 14 residues. Germline V CDR1 and CDR2: MGHRA, YSYEKL. Losses at the gene ends were 2 bases for V and 3 bases for J; bases not matched to a gene: 3.

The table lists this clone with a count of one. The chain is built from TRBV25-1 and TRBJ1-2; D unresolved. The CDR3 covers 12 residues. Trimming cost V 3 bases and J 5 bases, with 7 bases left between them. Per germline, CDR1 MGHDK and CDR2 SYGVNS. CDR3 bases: TGTGCCAGCAGTGACGGGAATTATGGCTACACCTTC. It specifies CASSDGNYGYTF.

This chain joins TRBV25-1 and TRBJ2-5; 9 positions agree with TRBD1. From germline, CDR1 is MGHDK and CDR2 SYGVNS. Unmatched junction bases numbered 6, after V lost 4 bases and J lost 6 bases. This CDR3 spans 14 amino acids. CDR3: CASSAGGTGKTQYF. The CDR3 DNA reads TGTGCCAGCAGTGCGGGCGGGACAGGGAAGACCCAGTACTTC. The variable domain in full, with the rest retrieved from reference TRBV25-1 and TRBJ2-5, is EADIYQTPRYLVIGTGKKITLECSQTMGHDKMYWYQQDPGMELHLIHYSYGVNSTEKGDLSSESTVSRIRTEHFPLTLESARPSHTSQYLCASSAGGTGKTQYFGPGTRLLVL.

CDR3: CASSIVTAGGRNSPLHF. The CDR3 region has the DNA TGTGCCAGTAGTATAGTGACGGCAGGGGGGCGAAATTCACCCCTCCACTTT. V and J are TRBV19 and TRBJ1-6; 7 bases are a match to TRBD1. The germline V gene encodes CDR1 LNHDA and CDR2 SQIVND (reference sequence). This CDR3 contains 17 residues. Germline trimming cut 1 base from V and 7 bases from J; bases unmatched to any gene: 10.

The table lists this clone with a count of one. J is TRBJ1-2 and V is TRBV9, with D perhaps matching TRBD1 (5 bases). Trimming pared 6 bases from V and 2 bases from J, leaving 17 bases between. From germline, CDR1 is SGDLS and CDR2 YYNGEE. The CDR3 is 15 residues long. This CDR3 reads CASNPSGAQNYGYTF. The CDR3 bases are TGTGCCAGCAACCCCAGCGGGGCACAGAACTATGGCTACACCTTC.